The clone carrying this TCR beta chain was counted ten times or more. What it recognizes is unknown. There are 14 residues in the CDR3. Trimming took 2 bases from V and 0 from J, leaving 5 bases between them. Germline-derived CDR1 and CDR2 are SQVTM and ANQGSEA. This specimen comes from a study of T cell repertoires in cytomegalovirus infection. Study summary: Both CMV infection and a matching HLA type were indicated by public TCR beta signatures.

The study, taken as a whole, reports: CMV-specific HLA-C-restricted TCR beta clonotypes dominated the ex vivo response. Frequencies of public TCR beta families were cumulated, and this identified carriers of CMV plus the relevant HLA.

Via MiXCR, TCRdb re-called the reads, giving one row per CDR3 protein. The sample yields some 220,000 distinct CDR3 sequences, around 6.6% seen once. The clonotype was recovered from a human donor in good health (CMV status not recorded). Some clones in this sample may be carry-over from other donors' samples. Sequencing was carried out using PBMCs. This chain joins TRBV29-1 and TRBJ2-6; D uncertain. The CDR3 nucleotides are TGCAGCGTTGAAAAGCGCTCTGGGGCCAACGTCCTGACTTTC. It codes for CSVEKRSGANVLTF.